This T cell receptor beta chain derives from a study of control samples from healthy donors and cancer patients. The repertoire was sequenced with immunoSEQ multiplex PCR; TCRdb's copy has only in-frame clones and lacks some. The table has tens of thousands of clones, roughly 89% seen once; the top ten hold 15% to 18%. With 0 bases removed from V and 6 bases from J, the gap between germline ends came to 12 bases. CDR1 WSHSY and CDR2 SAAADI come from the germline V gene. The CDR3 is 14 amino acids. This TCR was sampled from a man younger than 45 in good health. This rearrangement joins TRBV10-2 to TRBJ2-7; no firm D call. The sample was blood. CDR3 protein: CASSESEPTREQYF. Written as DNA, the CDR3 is TGCGCCAGCAGTGAGTCCGAACCGACCCGCGAGCAGTACTTC.